This TCR beta chain emerged from a study of Graves' ophthalmopathy and Graves' hyperthyroidism. Whole-study findings and limits: The model predicted ophthalmopathy progression with about 70% sensitivity and approximately 72% specificity. The authors also found most expanded thyroid clonotypes above 0.001 frequency in blood. Cross-validated, the 13-signature model showed 87.88%/81.08% sensitivity/specificity, and 80%/75% in the test set.

The authors amplified TCR beta CDR3 regions, and they did so from RNA transcripts for repertoire sequencing. Second-round multiplex PCR came after first-round RT-PCR with HTBI primers. TCRdb reprocessed the multiplex PCR reads via MiXCR and lists one record per CDR3 protein. The sample shows around 590,000 distinct CDR3 sequences, 35% to 40% of them seen only once. Hyperthyroidism cases were recent diagnoses of under 2 months' duration in people aged 18 to 65. CDR3 length equals 14 residues. With 4 bases removed from V and 2 bases from J, the gap between germline ends came to 12 bases. Germline CDR1 is SGHRS and CDR2 is YFSETQ. In its sample, this clonotype was seen many times. Antigen specificity is unknown.

Material for sequencing was peripheral blood or thyroid tissue (not recorded which). The TCR sequence derives from an adult man with Graves' hyperthyroidism. The chain is built from TRBV5-1 and TRBJ1-2, with D tentatively TRBD1 (6 bases). CDR3 residues: CASSDSQGNYGYTF. The DNA for the CDR3 is TGCGCCAGCAGCGACTCCCAGGGGAACTATGGCTACACCTTC.